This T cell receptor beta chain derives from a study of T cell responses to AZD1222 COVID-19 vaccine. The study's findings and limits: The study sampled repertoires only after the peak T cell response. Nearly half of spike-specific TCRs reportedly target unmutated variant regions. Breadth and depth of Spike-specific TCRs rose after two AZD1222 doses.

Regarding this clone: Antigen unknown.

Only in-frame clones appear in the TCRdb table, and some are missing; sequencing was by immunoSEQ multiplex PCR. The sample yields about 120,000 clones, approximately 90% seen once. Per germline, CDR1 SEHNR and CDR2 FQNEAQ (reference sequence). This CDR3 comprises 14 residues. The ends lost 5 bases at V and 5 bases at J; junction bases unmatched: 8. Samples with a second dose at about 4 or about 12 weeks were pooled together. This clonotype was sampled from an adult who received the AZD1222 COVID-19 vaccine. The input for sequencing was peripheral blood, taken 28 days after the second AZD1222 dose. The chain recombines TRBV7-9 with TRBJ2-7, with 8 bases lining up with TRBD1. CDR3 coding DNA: TGTGCCAGCAGCCCCCGGACAGGGTGGGACGAGCAGTACTTC. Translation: CASSPRTGWDEQYF.